The rows below give T cell receptor beta chains drawn from one sample of a study of shared clonotypes between healthy human individuals. This table comes from immunoSEQ multiplex PCR, and its TCRdb copy is limited to in-frame clones, with some not included. This repertoire shows about 990,000 clones, around 82% found once; its top ten account for 0.6% to 0.7%. Specimen: memory CD4+ T cells from PBMCs. These receptors were obtained from a man younger than 35 in good health. Some clones in this sample may be carry-over from other donors' samples. CDR3s include the opening cysteine and the closing phenylalanine or tryptophan. A D gene is named only where the DNA matches it firmly. Not all rows give a size; the values are once, few, many and, for expanded clones, a class.

abundance,d_gene,v_gene,j_gene,CDR3aa,CDR3nt
.,.,TRBV30,TRBJ2-3,CAWGSSVGEAQYF,TGTGCCTGGGGTTCCAGCGTCGGGGAAGCGCAGTATTTT
.,.,TRBV6-1,TRBJ2-1,CASSYNEQFF,TGTGCCAGCAGTTACAATGAGCAGTTCTTC
.,.,TRBV5-1,TRBJ2-1,CASSLLAAGNEQFF,TGCGCCAGCAGCTTGCTGGCGGCTGGCAATGAGCAGTTCTTC
.,TRBD2,TRBV6-5,TRBJ2-1,CASSSSSGRPWNEQFF,TGTGCCAGCAGTTCCTCTAGCGGGAGGCCGTGGAATGAGCAGTTCTTC
.,.,TRBV11-2,TRBJ2-5,CASSLAVQETQYF,TGTGCCAGCAGCTTGGCGGTTCAAGAGACCCAGTACTTC
few,TRBD1,TRBV7-9,TRBJ2-2,CAGIQGWNTGELFF,TGTGCCGGGATACAGGGGTGGAACACCGGGGAGCTGTTTTTT
.,.,TRBV19,TRBJ2-1,CASSISGGTYFRGDEQFF,TGTGCCAGTAGTATTTCAGGAGGGACCTATTTTCGAGGGGATGAGCAGTTCTTC
.,.,TRBV11-3,TRBJ1-1,CASNPVVTEAFF,TGTGCCAGCAACCCCGTGGTCACTGAAGCTTTCTTT
.,.,TRBV18,TRBJ2-5,CASSRGGGWVETQYF,TGTGCCAGCTCACGAGGGGGAGGCTGGGTGGAGACCCAGTACTTC
.,TRBD2,TRBV28,TRBJ2-7,CASSETGTSASYEQYF,TGTGCCAGCAGTGAAACCGGGACTAGCGCCTCCTACGAGCAGTACTTC
.,.,TRBV7-3,TRBJ2-1,CASSLSGAPGNEQFF,TGTGCCAGCAGCTTGTCCGGGGCCCCCGGGAATGAGCAGTTCTTC
once,.,TRBV11-2,TRBJ1-2,CASSSSPGRGGYTF,TGTGCCAGCAGCTCAAGTCCGGGCAGGGGTGGCTACACCTTC
.,TRBD2,TRBV5-1,TRBJ2-2,CASSFPGLGSMAGELFF,TGCGCCAGCAGCTTCCCGGGACTAGGGTCGATGGCCGGGGAGCTGTTTTTT
few,TRBD2,TRBV2,TRBJ2-3,CASSEFGGGLAGRLDTQYF,TGTGCCAGCAGTGAGTTCGGGGGAGGACTAGCGGGAAGGTTGGATACGCAGTATTTT
.,.,TRBV7-2,TRBJ1-3,CASSFSGQPPNTIYF,TGTGCCAGCAGCTTTTCCGGGCAGCCGCCAAACACCATATATTTT
.,.,TRBV28,TRBJ2-5,CASSAGRRGGKETQYF,TGTGCCAGCAGTGCAGGCCGGAGGGGGGGGAAAGAGACCCAGTACTTC
once,.,TRBV7-8,TRBJ2-3,CASSTGLSTDTQYF,TGTGCCAGCAGCACTGGACTGAGCACAGATACGCAGTATTTT
.,.,TRBV2,TRBJ2-7,CASSFSGDYEQYF,TGTGCCAGCAGTTTTTCGGGAGACTACGAGCAGTACTTC
.,.,TRBV2,TRBJ1-5,CASSGGKSNQPQHF,TGTGCCAGCAGCGGTGGGAAGAGCAATCAGCCCCAGCATTTT
.,.,TRBV5-1,TRBJ2-3,CASSLDGYSTDTQYF,TGCGCCAGCAGCCTGGACGGATACTCCACAGATACGCAGTATTTT
.,TRBD1,TRBV2,TRBJ1-1,CASRGQAMNTEAFF,TGTGCCAGCAGAGGACAGGCGATGAACACTGAAGCTTTCTTT
.,TRBD2,TRBV4-2,TRBJ2-2,CASSQERAGVAGELFF,TGTGCCAGCAGCCAAGAACGAGCGGGAGTAGCCGGGGAGCTGTTTTTT
.,.,TRBV5-8,TRBJ1-2,CASSLGQGLIYGYTF,TGTGCCAGCAGCTTGGGGCAGGGCCTAATTTATGGCTACACCTTC
.,.,TRBV10-2,TRBJ2-7,CASSESGPYEQYF,TGCGCCAGCAGTGAGAGCGGCCCCTACGAGCAGTACTTC
.,TRBD2,TRBV27,TRBJ2-1,CASRAGTSGRRRFF,TGTGCCAGCAGAGCCGGGACTAGCGGGAGACGGCGGTTCTTC
.,TRBD1,TRBV11-3,TRBJ2-7,CASSYAGTGNYEQYF,TGTGCCAGCAGCTACGCCGGGACAGGGAACTACGAGCAGTACTTC
few,.,TRBV21-1,TRBJ2-7,CASSSYPGLSYEQYF,TGTGCCAGCAGCTCTTATCCGGGACTATCCTACGAGCAGTACTTC
once,.,TRBV28,TRBJ1-1,CASKPGAAGNTEAFF,TGTGCCAGCAAACCCGGCGCGGCAGGGAACACTGAAGCTTTCTTT
.,.,TRBV14,TRBJ2-7,CASSPRGGEQYF,TGTGCCAGCAGCCCCCGGGGAGGCGAGCAGTACTTC
.,.,TRBV19,TRBJ2-5,CASSIGGVQETQYF,TGTGCCAGTAGTATAGGGGGAGTCCAAGAGACCCAGTACTTC
once,.,TRBV5-1,TRBJ1-5,CASSLYGDQPQHF,TGCGCCAGCAGCTTGTACGGGGACCAGCCCCAGCATTTT
.,.,TRBV30,TRBJ1-4,CAWSALPQGLTEKLFF,TGTGCCTGGAGTGCCCTTCCCCAGGGATTGACTGAAAAACTGTTTTTT
.,.,TRBV5-1,TRBJ2-1,CASSPGPSGSYNEQFF,TGCGCCAGCAGCCCGGGCCCCAGCGGGTCTTACAATGAGCAGTTCTTC
once,.,TRBV18,TRBJ2-7,CASSGAPSASYEQYF,TGTGCCAGCTCAGGGGCCCCCAGCGCCTCCTACGAGCAGTACTTC
.,.,TRBV14,TRBJ2-7,CASSQGGAAGRYEQYF,TGTGCCAGCAGCCAAGGGGGGGCAGCGGGGAGATACGAGCAGTACTTC
.,.,TRBV30,TRBJ2-7,CAWSVQGQYEQYF,TGTGCCTGGAGTGTACAAGGACAATACGAGCAGTACTTC
few,.,TRBV5-5,TRBJ2-1,CASSFLPTFYNEQFF,TGTGCCAGCAGCTTTTTGCCTACCTTCTACAATGAGCAGTTCTTC
.,.,TRBV11-2,TRBJ1-1,CASDRGGLNTEAFF,TGTGCCAGCGACCGGGGGGGGTTGAACACTGAAGCTTTCTTT
.,.,TRBV19,TRBJ1-2,CASSIPGLSGYTF,TGTGCCAGTAGTATTCCGGGCTTGTCGGGCTACACCTTC
.,.,TRBV9,TRBJ2-7,CASSISGGNVYEQYF,TGTGCCAGCAGCATCTCCGGCGGGAACGTCTACGAGCAGTACTTC
.,.,TRBV6-1,TRBJ1-1,CASSGRGSYTEAFF,TGTGCCAGCAGTGGGCGTGGATCTTACACTGAAGCTTTCTTT
.,.,TRBV2,TRBJ1-5,CASMRDSNQPQHF,TGTGCCAGCATGAGGGATAGCAATCAGCCCCAGCATTTT
.,.,TRBV4-3,TRBJ2-1,CASSGSGSSSYNEQFF,TGCGCCAGCAGTGGGTCCGGGAGCAGCTCCTACAATGAGCAGTTCTTC
.,TRBD1,TRBV28,TRBJ2-7,CASRRQGAQEQYF,TGTGCCAGCAGACGACAGGGGGCGCAGGAGCAGTACTTC
once,.,TRBV2,TRBJ1-4,CASSVQPPFGNEKLFF,TGTGCCAGCAGTGTTCAGCCCCCATTTGGAAATGAAAAACTGTTTTTT
.,.,TRBV5-3,TRBJ1-1,CARALNTEAFF,TGTGCCAGAGCCTTGAACACTGAAGCTTTCTTT
.,TRBD1,TRBV11-3,TRBJ2-3,CASSDGTGGAHTQYF,TGTGCCAGCAGCGACGGGACAGGGGGCGCGCATACGCAGTATTTT
.,.,TRBV5-6,TRBJ2-5,CASSLRAKTPQETQYF,TGTGCCAGCAGCCTTAGGGCTAAAACCCCGCAAGAGACCCAGTACTTC
few,.,TRBV4-2,TRBJ1-6,CASSQDWGTRDSPLHF,TGTGCCAGCAGCCAAGATTGGGGGACACGAGATTCACCCCTCCACTTT
once,.,TRBV14,TRBJ2-1,CASSPRFYNEQFF,TGTGCCAGCAGCCCCAGGTTCTACAATGAGCAGTTCTTC
.,TRBD1,TRBV10-3,TRBJ1-5,CAISGTGGINQPQHF,TGTGCCATCAGTGGGACAGGGGGTATCAATCAGCCCCAGCATTTT
.,.,TRBV9,TRBJ1-5,CASSVADGQPQHF,TGTGCCAGCAGCGTAGCTGACGGTCAGCCCCAGCATTTT
.,TRBD1,TRBV4-2,TRBJ1-4,CASSLIRTGNEKLFF,TGTGCCAGCAGCCTAATTAGGACAGGGAACGAAAAACTGTTTTTT
.,.,TRBV19,TRBJ2-1,CASSIPGSGPYNEQFF,TGTGCCAGTAGTATACCCGGGAGCGGGCCCTACAATGAGCAGTTCTTC
once,.,TRBV27,TRBJ2-7,CASSLFSREQYF,TGTGCCAGCAGTTTATTCTCGAGGGAGCAGTACTTC
few,.,TRBV4-2,TRBJ1-2,CASSQDQFYISNYGYTF,TGTGCCAGCAGCCAAGATCAATTCTATATCAGTAACTATGGCTACACCTTC
.,.,TRBV27,TRBJ1-2,CASSFRGFYGYTF,TGTGCCAGCAGTTTCAGGGGCTTCTATGGCTACACCTTC
.,TRBD2,TRBV20-1,TRBJ2-7,CSCGRPYEQYF,TGCAGCTGCGGGAGGCCCTACGAGCAGTACTTC
.,TRBD1,TRBV7-9,TRBJ1-1,CASSSTGGRNTEAFF,TGTGCCAGCAGCTCTACAGGGGGAAGAAACACTGAAGCTTTCTTT